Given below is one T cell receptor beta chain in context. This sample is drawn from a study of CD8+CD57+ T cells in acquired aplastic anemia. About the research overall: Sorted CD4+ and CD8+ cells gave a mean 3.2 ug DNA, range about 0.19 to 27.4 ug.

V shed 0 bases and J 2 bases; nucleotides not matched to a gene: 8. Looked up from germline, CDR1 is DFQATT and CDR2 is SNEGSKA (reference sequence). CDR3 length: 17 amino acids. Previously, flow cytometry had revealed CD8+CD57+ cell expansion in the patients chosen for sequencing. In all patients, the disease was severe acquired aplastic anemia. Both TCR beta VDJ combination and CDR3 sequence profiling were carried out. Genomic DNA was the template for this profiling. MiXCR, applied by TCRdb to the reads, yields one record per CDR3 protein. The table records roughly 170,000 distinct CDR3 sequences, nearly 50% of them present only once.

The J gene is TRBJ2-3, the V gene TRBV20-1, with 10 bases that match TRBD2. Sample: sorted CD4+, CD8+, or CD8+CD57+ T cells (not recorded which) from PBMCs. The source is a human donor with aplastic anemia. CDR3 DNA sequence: TGCAGTGCTAGAGACAGCGGGAGGGCTTGGACCACAGATACGCAGTATTTT. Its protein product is CSARDSGRAWTTDTQYF.